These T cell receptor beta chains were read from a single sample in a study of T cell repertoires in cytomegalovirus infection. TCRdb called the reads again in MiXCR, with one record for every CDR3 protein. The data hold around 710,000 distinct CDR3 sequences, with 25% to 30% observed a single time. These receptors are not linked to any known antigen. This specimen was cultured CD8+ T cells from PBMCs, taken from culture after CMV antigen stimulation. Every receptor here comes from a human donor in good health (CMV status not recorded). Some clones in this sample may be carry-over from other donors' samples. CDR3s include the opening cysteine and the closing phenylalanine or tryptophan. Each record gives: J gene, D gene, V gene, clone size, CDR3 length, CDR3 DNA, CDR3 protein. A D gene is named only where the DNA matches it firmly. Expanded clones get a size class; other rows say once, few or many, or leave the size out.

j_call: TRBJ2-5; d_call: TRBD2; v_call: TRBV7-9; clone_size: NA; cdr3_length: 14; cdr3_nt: TGTGCCAGCACCACGGGAGGAGCGCCGGAGACCCAGTACTTC; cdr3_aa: CASTTGGAPETQYF
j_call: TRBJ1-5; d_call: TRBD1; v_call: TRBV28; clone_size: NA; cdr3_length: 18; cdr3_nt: TGTGCCAGCAGTTCACCGGGACAGGGGCCAGGTATCAATCAGCCCCAGCATTTT; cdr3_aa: CASSSPGQGPGINQPQHF
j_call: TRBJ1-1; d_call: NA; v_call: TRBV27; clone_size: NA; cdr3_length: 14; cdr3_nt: TGTGCCAGCAGCCCTTCAGCCTCGGTTATTGAAGCTTTCTTT; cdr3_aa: CASSPSASVIEAFF
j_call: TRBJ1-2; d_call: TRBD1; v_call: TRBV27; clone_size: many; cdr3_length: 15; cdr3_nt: TGTGCCAGCAGCCCCCGACAGGGGACTAACTATGGCTACACCTTC; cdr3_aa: CASSPRQGTNYGYTF
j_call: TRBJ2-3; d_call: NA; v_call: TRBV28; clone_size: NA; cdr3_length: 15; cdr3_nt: TGTGCCAGCAGTTGGAGGCAGGGGCTCGGAGATACGCAGTATTTT; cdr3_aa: CASSWRQGLGDTQYF
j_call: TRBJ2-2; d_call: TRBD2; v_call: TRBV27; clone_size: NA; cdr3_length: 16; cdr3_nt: TGTGCCAGCCTCTCTAAGGCTAGCGGGTCCACCGGGGAGCTGTTTTTT; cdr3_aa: CASLSKASGSTGELFF
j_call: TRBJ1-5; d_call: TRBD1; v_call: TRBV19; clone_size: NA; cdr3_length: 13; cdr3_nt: TGTGCCAGCCGGGACAGGAGGCTTCAGCCCCAGCATTTT; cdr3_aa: CASRDRRLQPQHF
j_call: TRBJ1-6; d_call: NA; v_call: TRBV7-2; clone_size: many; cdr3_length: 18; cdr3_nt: TGTGCCAGCAGCTTACGGCCCCTAATCAGGGAGGATAATTCACCCCTCCACTTT; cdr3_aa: CASSLRPLIREDNSPLHF
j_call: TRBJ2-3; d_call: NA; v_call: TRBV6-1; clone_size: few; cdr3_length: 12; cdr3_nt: TGTGCCAGCAGGGAGGGGACAGATACGCAGTATTTT; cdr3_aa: CASREGTDTQYF
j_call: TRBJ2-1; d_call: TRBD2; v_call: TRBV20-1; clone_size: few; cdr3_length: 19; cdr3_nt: TGCAGTGCTAGAGACCCAAATAGCGGGGGGGCCTGGGCCTACAATGAGCAGTTCTTC; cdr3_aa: CSARDPNSGGAWAYNEQFF
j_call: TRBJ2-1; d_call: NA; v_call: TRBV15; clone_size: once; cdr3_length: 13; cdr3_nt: TGTGCCACCACTTCGTCCCCGTCAGATGAGAAGTTCTTC; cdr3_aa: CATTSSPSDEKFF
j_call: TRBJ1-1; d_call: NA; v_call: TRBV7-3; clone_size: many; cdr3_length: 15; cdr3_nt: TGTGCCAGCATCCACAAGGGGCTTATGAACACTGAAGCTTTCTTT; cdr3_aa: CASIHKGLMNTEAFF
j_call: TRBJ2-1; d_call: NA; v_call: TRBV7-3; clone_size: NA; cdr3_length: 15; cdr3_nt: TGTGCCAGCAGCCTTACAACTTCCTCCTACAATGAGCAGTTCTTC; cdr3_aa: CASSLTTSSYNEQFF
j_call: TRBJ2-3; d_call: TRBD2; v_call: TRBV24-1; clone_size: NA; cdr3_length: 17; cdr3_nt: TGTGCCACCAGTGATTCCGGACTAGCGCTCCTCTGGGATACGCAGTATTTT; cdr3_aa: CATSDSGLALLWDTQYF
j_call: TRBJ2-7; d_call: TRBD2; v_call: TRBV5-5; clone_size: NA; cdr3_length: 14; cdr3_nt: TGTGCCAGCAGGCCTACCGGGGGGAGCGACGAGCAGTACTTC; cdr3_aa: CASRPTGGSDEQYF
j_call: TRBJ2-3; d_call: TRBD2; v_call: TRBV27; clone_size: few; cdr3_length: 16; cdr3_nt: TGTGCCAGCAGTCCGACTAGCGGGGGGGGTGCAGATACGCAGTATTTT; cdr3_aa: CASSPTSGGGADTQYF
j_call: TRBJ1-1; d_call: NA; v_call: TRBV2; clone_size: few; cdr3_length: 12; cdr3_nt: TGTGCCAGCACCTTAAAGGGATTGTCGGCTTTCTTT; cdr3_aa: CASTLKGLSAFF
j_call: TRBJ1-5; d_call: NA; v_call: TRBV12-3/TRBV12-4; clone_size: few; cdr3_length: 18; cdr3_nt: TGTGCCAGCAGTTTCCAGACGGAAGTAAGGTATAGCAATCAGCCCCAGCATTTT; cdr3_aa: CASSFQTEVRYSNQPQHF
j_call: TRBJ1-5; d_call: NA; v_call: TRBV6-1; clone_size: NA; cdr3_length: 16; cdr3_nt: TGTGCCAGCAGTGCTCCAGTTCGGACTAACAATCAGCCCCAGCATTTT; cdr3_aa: CASSAPVRTNNQPQHF
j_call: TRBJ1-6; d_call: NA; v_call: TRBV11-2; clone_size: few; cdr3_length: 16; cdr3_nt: TGTGCCAGCAGCTATTGGGGGAAGGGACCCAATTCACCCCTCCACTTT; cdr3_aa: CASSYWGKGPNSPLHF
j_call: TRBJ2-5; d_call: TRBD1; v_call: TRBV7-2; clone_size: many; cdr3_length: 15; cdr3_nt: TGTGCCAGCAGCACGGTGACAGGGCTCGGAGAGACCCAGTACTTC; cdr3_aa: CASSTVTGLGETQYF
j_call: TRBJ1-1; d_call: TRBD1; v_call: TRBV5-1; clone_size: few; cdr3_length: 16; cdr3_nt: TGCGCCAGCAGCTTTGAGAGGGGGCGTTTGAACACTGAAGCTTTCTTT; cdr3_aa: CASSFERGRLNTEAFF
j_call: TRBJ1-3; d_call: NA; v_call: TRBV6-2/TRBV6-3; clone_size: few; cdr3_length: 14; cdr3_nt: TGTGCCAGCAGTTACGAGGGACCTGGAAACACCATATATTTT; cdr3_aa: CASSYEGPGNTIYF